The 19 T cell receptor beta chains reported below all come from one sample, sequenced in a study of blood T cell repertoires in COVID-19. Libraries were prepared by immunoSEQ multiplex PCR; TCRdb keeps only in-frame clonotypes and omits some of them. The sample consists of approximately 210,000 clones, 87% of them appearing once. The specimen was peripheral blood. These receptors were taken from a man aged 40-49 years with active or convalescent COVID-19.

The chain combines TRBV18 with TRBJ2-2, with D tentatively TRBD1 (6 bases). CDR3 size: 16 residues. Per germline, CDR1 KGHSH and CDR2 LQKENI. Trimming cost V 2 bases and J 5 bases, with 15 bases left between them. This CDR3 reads CASSPWPGVQTGELFF. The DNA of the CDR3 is TGTGCCAGCTCACCATGGCCAGGGGTTCAGACCGGGGAGCTGTTTTTT.

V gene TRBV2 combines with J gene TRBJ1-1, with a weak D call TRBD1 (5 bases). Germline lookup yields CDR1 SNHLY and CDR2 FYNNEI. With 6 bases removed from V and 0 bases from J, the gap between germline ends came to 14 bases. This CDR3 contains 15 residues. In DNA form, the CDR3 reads TGTGCCAGCAGAGAAACCCGGACATTGAACACTGAAGCTTTCTTT. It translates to CASRETRTLNTEAFF.

The CDR3 is CASSPLASPLHF. The CDR3 coding sequence is TGTGCCAGCAGCCCTCTAGCTTCGCCCCTCCACTTT. The rearrangement links TRBV7-3 to TRBJ1-6, with D hard to call. The ends were cut back, 5 bases at V and 13 bases at J, with 12 bases in the middle. CDR1 and CDR2 from the germline V gene are SGHTA and FQGTGA. CDR3 length: 12 residues.

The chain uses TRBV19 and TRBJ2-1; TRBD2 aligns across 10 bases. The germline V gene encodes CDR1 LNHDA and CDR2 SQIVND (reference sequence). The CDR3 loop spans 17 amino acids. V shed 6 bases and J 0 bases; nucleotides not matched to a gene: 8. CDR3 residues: CASRPVLAGSSYNEQFF. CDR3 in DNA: TGTGCCAGTAGGCCGGTACTAGCGGGGAGCTCCTACAATGAGCAGTTCTTC.

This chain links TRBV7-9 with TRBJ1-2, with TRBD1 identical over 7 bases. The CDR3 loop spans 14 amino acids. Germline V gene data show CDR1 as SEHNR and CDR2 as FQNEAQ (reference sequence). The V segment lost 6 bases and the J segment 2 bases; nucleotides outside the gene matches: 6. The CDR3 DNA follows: TGTGCCAGCAGTCATAGGGGGCGCAACTATGGCTACACCTTC. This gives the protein CASSHRGRNYGYTF.

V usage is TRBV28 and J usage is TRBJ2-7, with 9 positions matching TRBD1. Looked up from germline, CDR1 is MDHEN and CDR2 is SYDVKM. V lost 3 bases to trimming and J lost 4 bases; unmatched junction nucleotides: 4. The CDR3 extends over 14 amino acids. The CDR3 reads CASSFRDRVYEQYF. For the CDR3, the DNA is TGTGCCAGCAGTTTCCGGGACAGGGTTTACGAGCAGTACTTC.

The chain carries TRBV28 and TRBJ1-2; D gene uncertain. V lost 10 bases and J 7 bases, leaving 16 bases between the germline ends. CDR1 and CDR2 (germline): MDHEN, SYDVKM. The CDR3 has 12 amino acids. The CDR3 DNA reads TGTGCCACCGTCGCCGTGTACGGTGGCTACACCTTC. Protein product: CATVAVYGGYTF.

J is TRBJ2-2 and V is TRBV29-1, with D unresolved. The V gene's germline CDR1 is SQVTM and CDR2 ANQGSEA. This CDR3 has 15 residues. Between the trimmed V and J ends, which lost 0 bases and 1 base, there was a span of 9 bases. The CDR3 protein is CSVEDGLLNTGELFF. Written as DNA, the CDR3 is TGCAGCGTTGAAGATGGGCTTTTGAACACCGGGGAGCTGTTTTTT.

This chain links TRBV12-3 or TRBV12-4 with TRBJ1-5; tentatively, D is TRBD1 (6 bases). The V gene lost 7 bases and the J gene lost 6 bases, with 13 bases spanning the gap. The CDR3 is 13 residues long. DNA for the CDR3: TGTGCCAGCAATGAGCAGGGGATTCAGCCCCAGCATTTT. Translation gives CASNEQGIQPQHF.

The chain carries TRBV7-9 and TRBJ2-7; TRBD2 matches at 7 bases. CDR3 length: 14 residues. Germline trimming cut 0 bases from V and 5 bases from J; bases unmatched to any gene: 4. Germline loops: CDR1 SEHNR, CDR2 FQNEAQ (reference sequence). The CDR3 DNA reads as TGTGCCAGCAGCTTAGCGGGGGAGGGGAACGAGCAGTACTTC. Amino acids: CASSLAGEGNEQYF.

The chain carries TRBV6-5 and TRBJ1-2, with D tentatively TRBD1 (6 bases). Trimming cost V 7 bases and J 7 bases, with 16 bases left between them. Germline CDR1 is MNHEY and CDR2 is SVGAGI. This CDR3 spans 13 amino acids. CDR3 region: CASNNYREIGYTF. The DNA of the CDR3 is TGTGCCAGCAATAACTACAGGGAAATTGGCTACACCTTC.

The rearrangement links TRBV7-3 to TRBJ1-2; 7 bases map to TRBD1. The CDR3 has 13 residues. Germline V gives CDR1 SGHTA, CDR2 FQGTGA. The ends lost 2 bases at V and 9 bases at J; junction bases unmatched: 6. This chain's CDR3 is CASSLDRDESYTF. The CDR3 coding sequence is TGTGCCAGCAGCTTAGACAGGGATGAAAGCTACACCTTC.

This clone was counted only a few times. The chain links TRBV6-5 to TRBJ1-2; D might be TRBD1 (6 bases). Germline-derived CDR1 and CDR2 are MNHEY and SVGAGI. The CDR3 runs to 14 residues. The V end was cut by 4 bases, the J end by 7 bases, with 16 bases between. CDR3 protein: CASSSATGSGGYTF. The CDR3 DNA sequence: TGTGCCAGCAGTTCAGCTACAGGGTCGGGTGGCTACACCTTC.

CDR3 nucleotide sequence: TGTGCCAGCAGTTTGCACAGGGGGCGAATAGCGACGGGGGATGAGCAGTTCTTC. Translation: CASSLHRGRIATGDEQFF. The rearrangement joins TRBV27 to TRBJ2-1; the match to TRBD1 covers 9 bases. J gave up 8 bases and V 3 bases, and 17 bases lay outside the gene matches. CDR3 length: 18 amino acids. Germline V lookup: CDR1 MNHEY, CDR2 SMNVEV (reference sequence).

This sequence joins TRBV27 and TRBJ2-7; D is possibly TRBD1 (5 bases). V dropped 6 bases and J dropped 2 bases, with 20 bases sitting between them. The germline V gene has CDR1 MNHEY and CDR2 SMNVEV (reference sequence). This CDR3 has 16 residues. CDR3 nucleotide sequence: TGTGCCAGCAGGTACCCAAGGGATGACAGAACCTACGAGCAGTACTTC. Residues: CASRYPRDDRTYEQYF.

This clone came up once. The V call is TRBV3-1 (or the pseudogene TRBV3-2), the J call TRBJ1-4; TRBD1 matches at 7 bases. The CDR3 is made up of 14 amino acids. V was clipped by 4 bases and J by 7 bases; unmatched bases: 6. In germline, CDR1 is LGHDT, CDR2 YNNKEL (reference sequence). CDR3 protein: CASSRQGWAEKLFF. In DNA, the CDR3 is TGTGCCAGCAGCCGACAGGGTTGGGCTGAAAAACTGTTTTTT.

The CDR3 coding sequence is TGTGCCAGCAGCCAAGATCCTCAGCGGGGCACAGATACGCAGTATTTT. This encodes CASSQDPQRGTDTQYF. The V gene is TRBV4-2, the J gene TRBJ2-3, with D perhaps TRBD2 (6 bases). V shed 0 bases and J shed 1 base, with 11 bases lying between them. The CDR3 covers 16 residues. Germline assignment: CDR1 LGHNA and CDR2 YNFKEQ.

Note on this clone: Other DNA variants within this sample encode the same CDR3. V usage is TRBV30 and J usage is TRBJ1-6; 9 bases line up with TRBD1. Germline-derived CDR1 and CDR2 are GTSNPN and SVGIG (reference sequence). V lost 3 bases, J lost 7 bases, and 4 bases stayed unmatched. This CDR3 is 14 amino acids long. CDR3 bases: TGTGCCTGGAGGAGGGACAGGGTAAATTCACCCCTCCACTTT. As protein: CAWRRDRVNSPLHF.

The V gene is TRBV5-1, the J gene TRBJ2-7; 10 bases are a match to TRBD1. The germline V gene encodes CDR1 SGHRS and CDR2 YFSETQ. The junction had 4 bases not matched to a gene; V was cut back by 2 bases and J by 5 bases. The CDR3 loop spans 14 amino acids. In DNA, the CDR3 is TGCGCCAGCAGCTTAGGGACAGGGGCCAACGAGCAGTACTTC. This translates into CASSLGTGANEQYF.